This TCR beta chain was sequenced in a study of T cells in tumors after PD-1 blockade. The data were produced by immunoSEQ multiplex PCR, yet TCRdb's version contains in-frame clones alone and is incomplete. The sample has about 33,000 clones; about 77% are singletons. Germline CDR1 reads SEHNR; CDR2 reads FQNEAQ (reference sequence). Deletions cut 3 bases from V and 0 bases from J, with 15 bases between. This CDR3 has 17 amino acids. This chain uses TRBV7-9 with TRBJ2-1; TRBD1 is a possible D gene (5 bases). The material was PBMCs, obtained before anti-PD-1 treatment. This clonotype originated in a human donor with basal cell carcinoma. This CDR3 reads CASSLGVKGHSYNEQFF. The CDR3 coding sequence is TGTGCCAGCAGCTTGGGCGTTAAGGGGCACTCCTACAATGAGCAGTTCTTC.